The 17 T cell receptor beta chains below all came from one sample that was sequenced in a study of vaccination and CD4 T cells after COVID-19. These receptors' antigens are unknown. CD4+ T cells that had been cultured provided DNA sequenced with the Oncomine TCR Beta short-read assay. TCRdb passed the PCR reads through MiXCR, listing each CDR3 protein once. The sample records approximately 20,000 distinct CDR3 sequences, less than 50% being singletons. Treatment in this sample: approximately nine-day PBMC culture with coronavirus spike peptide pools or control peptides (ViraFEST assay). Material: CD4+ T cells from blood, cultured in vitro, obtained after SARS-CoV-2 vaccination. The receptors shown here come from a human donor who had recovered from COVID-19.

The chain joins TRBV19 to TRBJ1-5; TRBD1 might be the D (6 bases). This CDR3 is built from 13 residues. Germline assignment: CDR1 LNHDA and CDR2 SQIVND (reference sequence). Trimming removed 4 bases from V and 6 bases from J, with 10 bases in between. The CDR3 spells CASSTQGTQPQHF. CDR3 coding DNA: TGTGCCAGTAGTACCCAGGGGACTCAGCCCCAGCATTTT.

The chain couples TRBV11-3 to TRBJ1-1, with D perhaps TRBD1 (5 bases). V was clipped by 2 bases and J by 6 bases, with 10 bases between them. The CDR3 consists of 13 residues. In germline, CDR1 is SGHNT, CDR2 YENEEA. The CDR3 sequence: CASSLLQGPEAFF. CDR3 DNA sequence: TGTGCCAGCAGCTTACTGCAGGGACCTGAAGCTTTCTTT.

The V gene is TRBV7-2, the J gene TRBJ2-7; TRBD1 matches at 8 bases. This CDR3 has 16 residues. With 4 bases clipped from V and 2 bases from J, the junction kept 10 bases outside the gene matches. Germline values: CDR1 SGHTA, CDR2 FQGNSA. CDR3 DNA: TGTGCCAGCAGCTCAGGGGGCGGACAGACAGCCTACGAGCAGTACTTC. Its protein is CASSSGGGQTAYEQYF.

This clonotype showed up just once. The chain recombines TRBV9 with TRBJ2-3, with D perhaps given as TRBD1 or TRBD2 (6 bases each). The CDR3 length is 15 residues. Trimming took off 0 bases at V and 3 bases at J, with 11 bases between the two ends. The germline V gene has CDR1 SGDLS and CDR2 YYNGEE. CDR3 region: CASSVAGGGTDTQYF. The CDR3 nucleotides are TGTGCCAGCAGCGTAGCTGGAGGGGGAACAGATACGCAGTATTTT. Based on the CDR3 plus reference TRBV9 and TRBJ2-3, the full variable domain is DSGVTQTPKHLITATGQRVTLRCSPRSGDLSVYWYQQSLDQGLQFLIQYYNGEERAKGNILERFSAQQFPDLHSELNLSSLELGDSALYFCASSVAGGGTDTQYFGPGTRLTVL.

The CDR3 reads CASRSDRGGRDGYTF. CDR3 DNA: TGTGCCAGCAGATCGGACAGGGGGGGAAGGGATGGCTACACCTTC. The chain joins TRBV7-2 to TRBJ1-2; the match to TRBD1 covers 10 bases. Per germline, CDR1 SGHTA and CDR2 FQGNSA. Unmatched junction bases numbered 10, after V lost 6 bases and J lost 6 bases. The CDR3 sequence is 15 residues long.

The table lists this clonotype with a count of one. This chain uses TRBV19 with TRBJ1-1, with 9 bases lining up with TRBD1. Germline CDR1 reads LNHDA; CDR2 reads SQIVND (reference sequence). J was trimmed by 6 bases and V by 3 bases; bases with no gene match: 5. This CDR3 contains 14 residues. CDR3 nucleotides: TGTGCCAGTAGTATGGACAGGGGCGTCTCTGAAGCTTTCTTT. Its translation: CASSMDRGVSEAFF.

For the CDR3, the DNA is TGTGCCATTGCACGGGAGGTGGCAGGCACAGATACGCAGTATTTT. It codes for CAIAREVAGTDTQYF. The V call is TRBV7-2, the J call TRBJ2-3; 7 nucleotides match TRBD2. CDR1 SGHTA and CDR2 FQGNSA come from the germline V gene. There are 15 residues in the CDR3. Trimming removed 10 bases from V and 1 base from J; junction bases left unmatched: 11.

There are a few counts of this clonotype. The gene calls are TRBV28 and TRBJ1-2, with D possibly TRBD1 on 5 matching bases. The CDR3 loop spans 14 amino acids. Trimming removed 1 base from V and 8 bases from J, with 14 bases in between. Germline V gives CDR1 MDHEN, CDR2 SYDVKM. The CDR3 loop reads CASSLSARVDGYTF. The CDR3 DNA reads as TGTGCCAGCAGTTTATCGGCCAGGGTCGACGGCTACACCTTC.

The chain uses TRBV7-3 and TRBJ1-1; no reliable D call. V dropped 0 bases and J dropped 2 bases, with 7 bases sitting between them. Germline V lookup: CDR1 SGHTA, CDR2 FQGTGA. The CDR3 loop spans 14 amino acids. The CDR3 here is CASSLTGYNTEAFF. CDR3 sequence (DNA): TGTGCCAGCAGCTTAACGGGTTACAACACTGAAGCTTTCTTT.

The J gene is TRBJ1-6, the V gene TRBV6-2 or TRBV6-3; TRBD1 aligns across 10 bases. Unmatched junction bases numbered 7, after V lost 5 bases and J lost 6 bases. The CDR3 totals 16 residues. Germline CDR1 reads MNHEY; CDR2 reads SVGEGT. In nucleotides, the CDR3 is TGTGCCAGCAGTCGAGGACAGGGGGTTACTAATTCACCCCTCCACTTT. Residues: CASSRGQGVTNSPLHF.

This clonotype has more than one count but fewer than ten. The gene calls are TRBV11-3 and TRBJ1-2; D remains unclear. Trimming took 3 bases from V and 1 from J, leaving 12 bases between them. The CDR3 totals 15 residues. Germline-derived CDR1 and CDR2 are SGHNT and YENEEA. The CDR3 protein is CASSFSRRVNYGYTF. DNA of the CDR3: TGTGCCAGCAGCTTCAGCCGACGGGTTAACTATGGCTACACCTTC.

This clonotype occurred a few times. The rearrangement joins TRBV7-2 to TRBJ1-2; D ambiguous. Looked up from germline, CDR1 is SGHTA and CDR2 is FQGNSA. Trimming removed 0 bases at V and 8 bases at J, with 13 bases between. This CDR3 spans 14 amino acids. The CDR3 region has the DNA TGTGCCAGCAGCTTAGCCGCTCTGGCCGAAGGCTACACCTTC. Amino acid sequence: CASSLAALAEGYTF.

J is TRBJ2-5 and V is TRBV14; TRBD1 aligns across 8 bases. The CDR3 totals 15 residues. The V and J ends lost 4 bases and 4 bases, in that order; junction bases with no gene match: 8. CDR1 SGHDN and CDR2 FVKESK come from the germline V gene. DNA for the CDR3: TGTGCCAGCAGCCGCCGGACAGGGACGCGAGAGACCCAGTACTTC. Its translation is CASSRRTGTRETQYF.

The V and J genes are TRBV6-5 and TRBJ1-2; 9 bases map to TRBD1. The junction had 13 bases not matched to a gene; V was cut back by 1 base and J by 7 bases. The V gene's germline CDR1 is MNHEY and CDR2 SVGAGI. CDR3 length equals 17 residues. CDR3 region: CASSYYTNTGGAGGYTF. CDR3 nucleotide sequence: TGTGCCAGCAGTTACTACACTAACACAGGGGGCGCAGGTGGCTACACCTTC.

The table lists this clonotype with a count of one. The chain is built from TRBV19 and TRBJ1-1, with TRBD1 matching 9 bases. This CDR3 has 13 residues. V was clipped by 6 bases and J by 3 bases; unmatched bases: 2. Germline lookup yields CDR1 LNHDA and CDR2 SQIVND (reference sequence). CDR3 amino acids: CASSGQGHTEAFF. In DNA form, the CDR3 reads TGTGCCAGTAGCGGACAGGGGCACACTGAAGCTTTCTTT.

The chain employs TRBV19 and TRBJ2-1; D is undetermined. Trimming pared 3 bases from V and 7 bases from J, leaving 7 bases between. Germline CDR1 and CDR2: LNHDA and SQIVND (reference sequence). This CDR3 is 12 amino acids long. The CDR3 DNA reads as TGTGCCAGTAGTATTGGGCTAAATGAGCAGTTCTTC. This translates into CASSIGLNEQFF. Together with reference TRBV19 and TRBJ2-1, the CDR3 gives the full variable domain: DGGITQSPKYLFRKEGQNVTLSCEQNLNHDAMYWYRQDPGQGLRLIYYSQIVNDFQKGDIAEGYSVSREKKESFPLTVTSAQKNPTAFYLCASSIGLNEQFFGPGTRLTVL.

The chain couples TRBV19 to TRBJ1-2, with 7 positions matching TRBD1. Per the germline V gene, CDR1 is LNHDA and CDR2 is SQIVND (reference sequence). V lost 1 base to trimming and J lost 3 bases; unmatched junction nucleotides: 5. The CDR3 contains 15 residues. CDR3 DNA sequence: TGTGCCAGTAGTATAGGAGGGGGCTCTGACTATGGCTACACCTTC. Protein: CASSIGGGSDYGYTF. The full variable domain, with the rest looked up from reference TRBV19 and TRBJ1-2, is DGGITQSPKYLFRKEGQNVTLSCEQNLNHDAMYWYRQDPGQGLRLIYYSQIVNDFQKGDIAEGYSVSREKKESFPLTVTSAQKNPTAFYLCASSIGGGSDYGYTFGSGTRLTVV.